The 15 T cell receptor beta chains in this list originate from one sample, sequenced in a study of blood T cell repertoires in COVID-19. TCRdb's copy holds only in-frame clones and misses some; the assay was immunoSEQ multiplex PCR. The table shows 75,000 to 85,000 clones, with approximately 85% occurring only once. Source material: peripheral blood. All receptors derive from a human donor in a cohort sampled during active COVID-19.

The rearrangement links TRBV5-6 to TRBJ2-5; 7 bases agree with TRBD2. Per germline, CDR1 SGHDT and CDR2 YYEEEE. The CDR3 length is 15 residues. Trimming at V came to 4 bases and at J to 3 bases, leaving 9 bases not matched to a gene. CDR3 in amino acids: CASSPSGTTEETQYF. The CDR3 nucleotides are TGTGCCAGCAGCCCTTCCGGGACTACTGAAGAGACCCAGTACTTC. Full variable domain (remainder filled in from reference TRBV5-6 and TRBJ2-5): DAGVTQSPTHLIKTRGQQVTLRCSPKSGHDTVSWYQQALGQGPQFIFQYYEEEERQRGNFPDRFSGHQFPNYSSELNVNALLLGDSALYLCASSPSGTTEETQYFGPGTRLLVL.

The CDR3 DNA reads TGTGCCAGCAGCTCTGGACAACTAGCCAAAAACATTCAGTACTTC. Its translation is CASSSGQLAKNIQYF. The rearrangement uses TRBV6-5 and TRBJ2-4; D might be TRBD1 (5 bases). Germline V gives CDR1 MNHEY, CDR2 SVGAGI. V lost 6 bases and J lost 0, with 12 bases in between. This CDR3 has 15 amino acids.

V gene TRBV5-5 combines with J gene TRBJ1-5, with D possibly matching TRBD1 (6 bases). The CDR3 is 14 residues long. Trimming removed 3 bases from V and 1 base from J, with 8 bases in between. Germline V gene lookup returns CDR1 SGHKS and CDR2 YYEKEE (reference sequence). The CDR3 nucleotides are TGTGCCAGCAGCTCCACAGGGAGCAATCAGCCCCAGCATTTT. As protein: CASSSTGSNQPQHF.

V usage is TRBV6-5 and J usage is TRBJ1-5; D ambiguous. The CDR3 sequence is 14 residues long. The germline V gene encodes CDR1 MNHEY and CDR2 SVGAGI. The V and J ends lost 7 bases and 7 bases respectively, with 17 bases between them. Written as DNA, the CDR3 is TGTGCCAGCAACTCGGGTTCTCCGGGACAGCCCCAGCATTTT. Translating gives CASNSGSPGQPQHF.

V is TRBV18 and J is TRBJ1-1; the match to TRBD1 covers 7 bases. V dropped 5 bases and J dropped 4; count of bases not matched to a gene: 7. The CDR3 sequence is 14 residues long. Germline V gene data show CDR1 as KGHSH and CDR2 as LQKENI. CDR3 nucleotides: TGTGCCAGCTCAGGGGACAGTGGCTCCACTGAAGCTTTCTTT. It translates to CASSGDSGSTEAFF.

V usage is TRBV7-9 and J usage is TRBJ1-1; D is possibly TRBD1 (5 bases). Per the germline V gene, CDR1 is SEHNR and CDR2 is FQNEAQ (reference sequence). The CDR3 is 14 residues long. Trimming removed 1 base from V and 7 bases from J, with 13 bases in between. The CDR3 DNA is TGTGCCAGCAGCTTAGAAGCAGGGTTGGGTGAAGCTTTCTTT. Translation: CASSLEAGLGEAFF.

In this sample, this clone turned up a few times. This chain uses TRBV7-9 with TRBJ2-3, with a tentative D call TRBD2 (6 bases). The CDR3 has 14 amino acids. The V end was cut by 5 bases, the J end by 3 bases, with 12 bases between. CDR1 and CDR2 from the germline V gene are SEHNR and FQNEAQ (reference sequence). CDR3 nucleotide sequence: TGTGCCAGCAGCACGTTGGGGAGGACAGATACGCAGTATTTT. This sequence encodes CASSTLGRTDTQYF.

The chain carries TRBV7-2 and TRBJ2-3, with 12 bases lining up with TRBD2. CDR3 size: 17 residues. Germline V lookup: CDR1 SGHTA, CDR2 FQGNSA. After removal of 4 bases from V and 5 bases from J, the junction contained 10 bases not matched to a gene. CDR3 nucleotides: TGTGCCAGCAGCTACGCGCCCCTAGCGGGGGGGGAAGATACGCAGTATTTT. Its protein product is CASSYAPLAGGEDTQYF.

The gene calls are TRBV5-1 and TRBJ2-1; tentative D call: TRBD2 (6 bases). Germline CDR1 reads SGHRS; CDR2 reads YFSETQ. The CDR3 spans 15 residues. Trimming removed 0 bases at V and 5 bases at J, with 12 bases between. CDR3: CASSLENSGNNEQFF. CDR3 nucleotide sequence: TGCGCCAGCAGCTTGGAGAATAGCGGCAACAATGAGCAGTTCTTC.

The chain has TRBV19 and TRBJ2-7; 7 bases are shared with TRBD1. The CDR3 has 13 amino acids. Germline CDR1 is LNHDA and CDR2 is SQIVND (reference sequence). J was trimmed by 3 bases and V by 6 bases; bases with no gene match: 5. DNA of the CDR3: TGTGCCAGTAGGCCGACAGGGTTCTACGAGCAGTACTTC. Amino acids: CASRPTGFYEQYF.

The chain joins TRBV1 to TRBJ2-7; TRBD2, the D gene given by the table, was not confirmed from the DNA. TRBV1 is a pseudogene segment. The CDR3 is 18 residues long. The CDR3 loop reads CTSIPVEGTSGNLYEQYF. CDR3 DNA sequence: TGCACCAGCATCCCAGTCGAGGGGACTAGCGGGAATTTGTACGAGCAGTACTTC.

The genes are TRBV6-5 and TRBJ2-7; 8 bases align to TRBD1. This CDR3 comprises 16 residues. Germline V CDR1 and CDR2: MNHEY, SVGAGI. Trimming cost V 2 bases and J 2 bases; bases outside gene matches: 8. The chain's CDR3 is CASSYGGQGGTYEQYF. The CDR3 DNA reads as TGTGCCAGCAGTTACGGTGGACAGGGTGGTACCTACGAGCAGTACTTC.

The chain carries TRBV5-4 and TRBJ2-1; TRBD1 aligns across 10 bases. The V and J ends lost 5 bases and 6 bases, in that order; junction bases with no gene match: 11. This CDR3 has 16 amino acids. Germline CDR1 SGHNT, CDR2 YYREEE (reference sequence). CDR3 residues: CASRPGTGVFGNEQFF. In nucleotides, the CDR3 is TGTGCCAGCAGGCCCGGGACAGGGGTATTTGGCAATGAGCAGTTCTTC.

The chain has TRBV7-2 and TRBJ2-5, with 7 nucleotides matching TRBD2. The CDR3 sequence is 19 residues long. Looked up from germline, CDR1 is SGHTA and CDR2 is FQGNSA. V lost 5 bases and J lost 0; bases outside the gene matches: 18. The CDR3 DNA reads TGTGCCAGCAGCCCCACTTTGGCGGGAGCCCGACTCTACCAAGAGACCCAGTACTTC. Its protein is CASSPTLAGARLYQETQYF.

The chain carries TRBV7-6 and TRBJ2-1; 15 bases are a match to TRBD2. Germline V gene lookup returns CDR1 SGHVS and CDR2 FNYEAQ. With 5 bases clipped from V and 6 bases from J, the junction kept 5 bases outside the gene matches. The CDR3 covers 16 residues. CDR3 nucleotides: TGTGCCAGCAGCGCAGGACTAGCGGGGGGGAGCAATGAGCAGTTCTTC. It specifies CASSAGLAGGSNEQFF.